This TCR beta chain comes out of a study of T cells in Graves' hyperthyroidism and ophthalmopathy. The CDR3 regions of TCR beta were amplified from RNA transcripts. When the TCR CDR3 underwent first-round RT-PCR, the HTBI primer set was used. MiXCR was run by TCRdb on the multiplex PCR reads, yielding one entry per CDR3 protein. The data show around 800,000 distinct CDR3 sequences, with around 39% seen just once and over 8% held by the top ten. Trimming shortened V by 0 bases and J by 2 bases, and 8 bases separated the two germline ends. Germline CDR1 is SQVTM and CDR2 is ANQGSEA. The CDR3 extends over 13 amino acids. This clonotype showed up many times.

Material for sequencing was blood. The rearrangement joins TRBV29-1 to TRBJ2-7; maybe TRBD1 (5 bases). The sequence derives from a man aged 18 to 30 with Graves' hyperthyroidism. The CDR3 loop is CSVEDPTAYEQYF. The CDR3 DNA follows: TGCAGCGTTGAAGATCCGACAGCCTACGAGCAGTACTTC.